These T cell receptor beta chains were read from a single sample in a study of T cells in Graves' hyperthyroidism and ophthalmopathy. TCRdb fed the multiplex PCR reads into MiXCR, producing one record per CDR3 protein. The data hold around 500,000 distinct CDR3 sequences, with 13% to 15% observed a single time. The sequencing input was blood. The receptors originated from a woman younger than 35 with Graves' hyperthyroidism. CDR3s include the opening cysteine and the closing phenylalanine or tryptophan. A D gene is named only where the DNA matches it firmly. Clone size, where shown, is once, few, many, or a class for clones that have expanded.

j_gene: TRBJ2-3
v_gene: TRBV30
d_gene: NA
abundance: many
CDR3nt: TGTGCCTGGAGTGTCACTTTCACAAATACGCAGTATTTT
CDR3aa: CAWSVTFTNTQYF

j_gene: TRBJ2-2
v_gene: TRBV12-3/TRBV12-4
d_gene: NA
abundance: many
CDR3nt: TGTGCCAGCAGTTTTGGTTCGAACACCGGGGAGCTGTTTTTT
CDR3aa: CASSFGSNTGELFF

j_gene: TRBJ2-3
v_gene: TRBV12-3/TRBV12-4
d_gene: TRBD2
abundance: NA
CDR3nt: TGTGCCAGCAGTTTAGCGTTTCCTAGCGGCATGCAGGTTTCGCAGTATTTT
CDR3aa: CASSLAFPSGMQVSQYF

j_gene: TRBJ1-1
v_gene: TRBV5-1
d_gene: NA
abundance: many
CDR3nt: TGCGCCAGCAGCGTCCTGCAAGGGGGGGACACTGAAGCTTTCTTT
CDR3aa: CASSVLQGGDTEAFF

j_gene: TRBJ2-3
v_gene: TRBV11-3
d_gene: NA
abundance: many
CDR3nt: TGTGCCAGCAGCCCGGACCCGGGAGAAACAGATACGCAGTATTTT
CDR3aa: CASSPDPGETDTQYF

j_gene: TRBJ1-2
v_gene: TRBV29-1
d_gene: NA
abundance: NA
CDR3nt: TGCAGCGTTGAAGATGCTCGGACGGCCTATGGCTACACCTTC
CDR3aa: CSVEDARTAYGYTF

j_gene: TRBJ2-7
v_gene: TRBV18
d_gene: NA
abundance: many
CDR3nt: TGTGCCAGCTCACCACCTAATCCGGACGAGCAGTACTTC
CDR3aa: CASSPPNPDEQYF

j_gene: TRBJ2-7
v_gene: TRBV7-9
d_gene: TRBD1
abundance: few
CDR3nt: TGTGCCAGCAGCGAACAGGGACAGGGGTCTACCTACGAGCAGTACTTC
CDR3aa: CASSEQGQGSTYEQYF

j_gene: TRBJ2-7
v_gene: TRBV30
d_gene: TRBD2
abundance: many
CDR3nt: TGTGCCTGGAGTGGACTAGCGGTCGATGGATACGAGCAGTACTTC
CDR3aa: CAWSGLAVDGYEQYF

j_gene: TRBJ1-6
v_gene: TRBV6-1
d_gene: NA
abundance: many
CDR3nt: TGTGCCAGCAGTGAACTCGGCGATTCACCCCTCCACTTT
CDR3aa: CASSELGDSPLHF

j_gene: TRBJ1-3
v_gene: TRBV12-3/TRBV12-4
d_gene: NA
abundance: few
CDR3nt: TGTGCCACCAATCCTACGGGGGCGGGGGGCTCTGGAAACACCATATATTTT
CDR3aa: CATNPTGAGGSGNTIYF